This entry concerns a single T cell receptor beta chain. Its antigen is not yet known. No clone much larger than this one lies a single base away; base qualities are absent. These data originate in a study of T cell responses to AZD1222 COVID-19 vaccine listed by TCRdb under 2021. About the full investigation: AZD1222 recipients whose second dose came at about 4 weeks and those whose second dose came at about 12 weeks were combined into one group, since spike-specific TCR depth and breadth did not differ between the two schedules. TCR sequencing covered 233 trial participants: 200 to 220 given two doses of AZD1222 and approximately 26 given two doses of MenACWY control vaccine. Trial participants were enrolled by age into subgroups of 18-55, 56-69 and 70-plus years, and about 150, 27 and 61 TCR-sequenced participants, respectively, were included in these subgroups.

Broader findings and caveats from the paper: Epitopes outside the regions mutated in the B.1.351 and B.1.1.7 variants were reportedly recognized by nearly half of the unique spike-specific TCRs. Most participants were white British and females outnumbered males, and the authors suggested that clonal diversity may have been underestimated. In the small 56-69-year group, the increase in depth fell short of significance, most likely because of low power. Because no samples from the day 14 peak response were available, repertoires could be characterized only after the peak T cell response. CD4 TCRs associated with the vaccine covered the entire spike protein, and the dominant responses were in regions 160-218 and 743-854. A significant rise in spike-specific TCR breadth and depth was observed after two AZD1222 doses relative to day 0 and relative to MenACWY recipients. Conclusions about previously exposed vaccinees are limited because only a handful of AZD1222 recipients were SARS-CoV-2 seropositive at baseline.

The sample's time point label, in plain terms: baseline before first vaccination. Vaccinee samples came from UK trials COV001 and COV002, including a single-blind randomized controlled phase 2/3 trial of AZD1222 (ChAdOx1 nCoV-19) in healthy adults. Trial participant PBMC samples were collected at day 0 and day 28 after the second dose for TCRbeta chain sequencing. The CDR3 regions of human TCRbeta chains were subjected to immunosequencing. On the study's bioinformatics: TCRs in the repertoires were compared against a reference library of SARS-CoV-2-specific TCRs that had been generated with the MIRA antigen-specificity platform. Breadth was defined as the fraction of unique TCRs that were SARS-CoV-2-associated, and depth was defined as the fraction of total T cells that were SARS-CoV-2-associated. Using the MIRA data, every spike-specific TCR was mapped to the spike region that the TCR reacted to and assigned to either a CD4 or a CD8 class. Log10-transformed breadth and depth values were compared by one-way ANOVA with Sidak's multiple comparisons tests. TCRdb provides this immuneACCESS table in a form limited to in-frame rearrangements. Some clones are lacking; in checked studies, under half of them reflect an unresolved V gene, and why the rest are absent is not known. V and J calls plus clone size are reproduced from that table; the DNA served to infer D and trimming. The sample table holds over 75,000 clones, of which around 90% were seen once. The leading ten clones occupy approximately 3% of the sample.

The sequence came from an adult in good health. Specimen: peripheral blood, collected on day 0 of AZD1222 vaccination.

The DNA is as follows: TGTGCCAGCAGTAAGGAAACAGGGATCACTGAAGCTTTCTTT. This is translated as CASSKETGITEAFF. The chain was built from TRBV6-5 and TRBJ1-1; the D region possibly corresponds to TRBD1 (6 bases align). The CDR3 numbers 14 residues from cysteine through phenylalanine. Only the CDR3 DNA is retained, 42 bases long and in frame from the first base. From the germline V gene, CDR1 is MNHEY and CDR2 is SVGAGI. The junction carries 14 bases between V and J, which are trimmed by 5 bases and 4 bases respectively.